This TCR beta chain was retrieved from a study of T cell responses to AZD1222 COVID-19 vaccine. TCRdb's table, derived via immunoSEQ multiplex PCR, lists solely in-frame clones and lacks some. The sample records 100,000 to 150,000 clones, 80% to 90% being singletons. With respect to this clone: What it recognizes is unknown.

Whole-study findings and limits: None of the repertoires were sampled until the peak T cell response had passed. CD4 TCRs covered the whole spike, strongest at regions 160-218 and 743-854. Females made up more of the donors, who were largely white British, and clonal diversity may have come out too low.

This receptor was taken from an adult in good health. The source material was peripheral blood, sampled on day 0 of AZD1222 vaccination.

The CDR3 coding sequence is TGTGCCAGCAGCCCGCGTGGTCAAGAGACCCAGTACTTC. Protein sequence: CASSPRGQETQYF. The chain combines TRBV7-8 with TRBJ2-5; no firm D call. Germline V lookup: CDR1 SGHVS, CDR2 FQNEAQ. The V and J ends lost 5 bases and 2 bases respectively, with 9 bases between them. The CDR3 consists of 13 residues. Drawing the rest from reference TRBV7-8 and TRBJ2-5, the complete variable domain is GAGVSQSPRYKVAKRGQDVALRCDPISGHVSLFWYQQALGQGPEFLTYFQNEAQLDKSGLPSDRFFAERPEGSVSTLKIQRTQQEDSAVYLCASSPRGQETQYFGPGTRLLVL.